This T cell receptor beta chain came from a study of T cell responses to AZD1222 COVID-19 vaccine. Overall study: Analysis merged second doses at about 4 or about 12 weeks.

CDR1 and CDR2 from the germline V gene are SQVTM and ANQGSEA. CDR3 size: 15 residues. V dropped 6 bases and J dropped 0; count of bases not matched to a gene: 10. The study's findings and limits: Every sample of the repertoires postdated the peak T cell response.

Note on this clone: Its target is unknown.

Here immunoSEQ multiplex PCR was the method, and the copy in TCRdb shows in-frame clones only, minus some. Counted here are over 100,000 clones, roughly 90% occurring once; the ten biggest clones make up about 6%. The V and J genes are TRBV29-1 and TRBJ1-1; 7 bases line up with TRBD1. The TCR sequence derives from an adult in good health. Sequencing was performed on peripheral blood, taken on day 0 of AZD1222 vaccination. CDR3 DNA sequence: TGCAGCGTGAACAGGGGTTGGGGCATGAACACTGAAGCTTTCTTT. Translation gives CSVNRGWGMNTEAFF.